Included here is one T cell receptor (beta chain) sequence, with context. This entry is derived from a study of blood T cell repertoires in COVID-19. Sequencing used immunoSEQ multiplex PCR; TCRdb keeps in-frame clones, though not all of them. This table holds about 200,000 clones, just over 85% found once. Between the trimmed V and J ends, which lost 5 bases and 1 base, there was a span of 9 bases. This CDR3 comprises 13 residues. This chain uses TRBV12-3 or TRBV12-4 with TRBJ2-7; the D gene is possibly TRBD1 (5 bases). The receptor's source is a woman in her thirties or forties with acute COVID-19. Sequences were obtained from PBMCs or T cells enriched from blood (not recorded which). CDR3 in amino acids: CASSPPGSYEQYF. Written as DNA, the CDR3 is TGTGCCAGCAGTCCACCAGGGTCCTACGAGCAGTACTTC.